These T cell receptor beta chains were read from a single sample in a study of T-cell reconstitution after alpha-beta-depleted transplantation in children. TCRdb analysed the PCR reads with MiXCR anew, one entry per CDR3 protein. Of roughly 310,000 distinct CDR3 sequences listed, around 25% are singletons. Here the sequenced sample was PBMCs, mostly from graft donor cells, taken 180 days after TCRalphabeta/CD19-depleted stem cell transplant. These receptors originate from a male patient between 5 and 17 years old who had a stem cell transplant for acute lymphoblastic leukemia, so the T cells may come from the graft donor. CDR3s include the opening cysteine and the closing phenylalanine or tryptophan. Each record gives: J gene, CDR3 length, D gene, V gene, clone size, CDR3 DNA, CDR3 protein. The D gene is left open where the match is weak. Expanded clones are given a class, and other clones once, few, many or no size at all.

TRBJ2-7 | 12 | NA | TRBV18 | NA | TGTGCCAGCTCACAAGGGACGGAAGAGCAGTACTTC | CASSQGTEEQYF
TRBJ2-1 | 14 | NA | TRBV5-1 | NA | TGCGCCAGCAGCTTTTCAACCCTAGGGGGTGAGCAGTTCTTC | CASSFSTLGGEQFF
TRBJ1-5 | 14 | NA | TRBV7-6 | few | TGTGCCAGCGGGTCGGGGCGGGGCAATCAGCCCCAGCATTTT | CASGSGRGNQPQHF
TRBJ2-7 | 14 | NA | TRBV3-1 | many | TGTGCCAGCAGCCAAGTGGCGGGCTACTACGAGCAGTACTTC | CASSQVAGYYEQYF
TRBJ1-2 | 16 | NA | TRBV5-1 | few | TGCGCCAGCAGCTTGTGGGGGGAAACAACTAACTATGGCTACACCTTC | CASSLWGETTNYGYTF
TRBJ2-6 | 19 | TRBD1 | TRBV2 | NA | TGTGCCAGCAGTGGATTGGACAGGGAGCCATTCTCTGGGGCCAACGTCCTGACTTTC | CASSGLDREPFSGANVLTF
TRBJ1-5 | 15 | NA | TRBV5-1 | NA | TGCGCCAGCAGCTTGGGGGCAGGGGGCAATCAGCCCCAGCATTTT | CASSLGAGGNQPQHF
TRBJ2-3 | 19 | NA | TRBV5-1 | NA | TGCGCCAGCAGCGGCTTAGGACGCCCCCCCAATGACCGCACAGATACGCAGTATTTT | CASSGLGRPPNDRTDTQYF
TRBJ2-7 | 14 | TRBD2 | TRBV5-1 | few | TGCGCCAGCAGCTTGGTTAGCGGGATATACGAGCAGTACTTC | CASSLVSGIYEQYF
TRBJ2-7 | 14 | TRBD2 | TRBV14 | NA | TGTGCCAGCAGCCAGGGACTAAAAACCTACGAGCAGTACTTC | CASSQGLKTYEQYF
TRBJ2-2 | 14 | TRBD1 | TRBV5-6 | few | TGTGCCAGCACCGGGACAGGGACCACCGGGGAGCTGTTTTTT | CASTGTGTTGELFF
TRBJ2-2 | 13 | NA | TRBV2 | NA | TGTGCCACTAGGGGGCTAGCGATCGGGGAGCTGTTTTTT | CATRGLAIGELFF
TRBJ2-7 | 14 | NA | TRBV5-6 | few | TGTGCCAGCAGCCATTACACGGGAATGAGGGAGCAGTACTTC | CASSHYTGMREQYF
TRBJ2-3 | 15 | NA | TRBV12-3/TRBV12-4 | NA | TGTGCCAGCAGTTTACGGGTAGGGCGCACAGATACGCAGTATTTT | CASSLRVGRTDTQYF
TRBJ2-2 | 14 | NA | TRBV12-3/TRBV12-4 | few | TGTGCCAGCAGACGGGGGACTTCCTCCGGGGAGCTGTTTTTT | CASRRGTSSGELFF
TRBJ1-2 | 16 | NA | TRBV5-1 | NA | TGCGCCAGCAGCTTGGCCATGAGGGGCCAGGGGAATGGCTACACCTTC | CASSLAMRGQGNGYTF
TRBJ2-7 | 16 | NA | TRBV18 | NA | TGTGCCAGCTCACCACGCGATAGCGGTTACTCCTACGAGCAGTACTTC | CASSPRDSGYSYEQYF
TRBJ2-3 | 14 | TRBD2 | TRBV27 | few | TGTGCCAGCAGTTTAGCGGGAGCCTCAGATACGCAGTATTTT | CASSLAGASDTQYF
TRBJ2-7 | 13 | TRBD1 | TRBV12-3/TRBV12-4 | NA | TGTGCCAGCAGATTGGACAGGGGTGGCGAGCAGTACTTC | CASRLDRGGEQYF
TRBJ2-1 | 15 | NA | TRBV5-1 | NA | TGCGCCAGCAGGAATCAGGGTTACCCCTACAATGAGCAGTTCTTC | CASRNQGYPYNEQFF
TRBJ2-3 | 14 | NA | TRBV7-2 | NA | TGTGCCACTCGAGGCGGATCAGTCACAGATACGCAGTATTTT | CATRGGSVTDTQYF
TRBJ2-3 | 17 | NA | TRBV10-2 | NA | TGCGCCAGCAGTGAGCCCTTTAGCGGTTCTAGCACAGATACGCAGTATTTT | CASSEPFSGSSTDTQYF